Listed below are T cell receptor beta chains from one sample, sequenced in a study of blood T cell repertoires in COVID-19. Only in-frame clones appear in the TCRdb table, and some are missing; sequencing was by immunoSEQ multiplex PCR. The sample holds around 180,000 clones; around 74% are singletons and the top ten take less than 3%. Sequencing was performed on peripheral blood. The receptors here all came from a woman of 80 years or more with acute or convalescent COVID-19. Both conserved end residues are part of each CDR3. The D gene is left open where the match is weak. The size field is filled for only some rows; it gives once, few, many or a size class.

>TRBD2|TRBJ2-1|-|TRBV29-1
CSGTPRGVDNEQFF
TGCAGCGGGACACCTCGGGGGGTAGACAATGAGCAGTTCTTC
>-|TRBJ2-6|once|TRBV5-1
CASSLAGDGLGANVLTF
TGCGCCAGCAGCTTGGCAGGGGACGGCCTTGGGGCCAACGTCCTGACTTTC
>TRBD1|TRBJ2-6|-|TRBV28
CATARDRGFTGANVLTF
TGTGCCACTGCGAGGGACAGGGGATTTACTGGGGCCAACGTCCTGACTTTC
>TRBD2|TRBJ2-1|once|TRBV29-1
CSVGRLAGADNEQFF
TGCAGCGTTGGCCGACTAGCGGGAGCTGATAATGAGCAGTTCTTC
>-|TRBJ2-1|-|TRBV7-2
CASSLAETIAKQFF
TGTGCCAGCAGCTTAGCGGAGACTATTGCGAAGCAGTTCTTC
>TRBD1|TRBJ2-5|few|TRBV2
CASSEAAGGTETQYF
TGTGCCAGCAGTGAAGCGGCAGGGGGCACGGAGACCCAGTACTTC
>TRBD2|TRBJ2-1|once|TRBV5-4
CASSLAREPTYNEQFF
TGTGCCAGCAGCTTGGCGCGGGAGCCAACGTACAATGAGCAGTTCTTC
>-|TRBJ1-5|once|TRBV15
CATSRDLAPNQPQHF
TGTGCCACCAGCAGAGACCTGGCACCGAATCAGCCCCAGCATTTT
>-|TRBJ1-3|-|TRBV5-1
CASSLAASSGNTIYF
TGCGCCAGCAGCTTGGCAGCGAGCTCTGGAAACACCATATATTTT
>-|TRBJ2-6|few|TRBV5-1
CASSLDGSSGANVLTF
TGCGCCAGCAGCTTGGACGGGTCCTCTGGGGCCAACGTCCTGACTTTC
>TRBD2|TRBJ2-3|once|TRBV12-3/TRBV12-4
CASRVAGDTQYF
TGTGCCAGCAGGGTAGCGGGAGATACGCAGTATTTT
>TRBD2|TRBJ2-1|once|TRBV3-1/TRBV3-2
CASSQETSGPYNEQFF
TGTGCCAGCAGCCAAGAGACTAGCGGGCCGTACAATGAGCAGTTCTTC
>-|TRBJ2-1|-|TRBV5-1
CASSFLAQNNEQFF
TGCGCCAGCAGCTTCCTAGCGCAGAACAATGAGCAGTTCTTC
>TRBD2|TRBJ2-1|-|TRBV11-2
CASSSLSGTSNPYEQFF
TGTGCCAGCAGCTCCTTATCCGGGACTAGCAACCCCTATGAGCAGTTCTTC
>TRBD2|TRBJ2-7|-|TRBV19
CASSIGSGRSSYEQYF
TGTGCCAGTAGTATCGGTAGCGGGAGGAGTTCCTACGAGCAGTACTTC
>TRBD2|TRBJ2-7|-|TRBV5-1
CASSLRSGINEQYF
TGCGCCAGCAGCTTACGTAGCGGGATAAACGAGCAGTACTTC
>TRBD2|TRBJ2-1|-|TRBV9
CASSGGTSGNEQFF
TGTGCCAGCAGCGGAGGGACTAGCGGCAATGAGCAGTTCTTC
>TRBD1|TRBJ1-2|-|TRBV5-1
CASRGRQGNGYTF
TGCGCCAGCAGAGGTCGACAGGGGAACGGCTACACCTTC